The subject of this entry is one T cell receptor beta chain. The data belong to a study of blood T cell repertoires in COVID-19. Across the study: PBMCs, B-cell-depleted T cells, or T cells provided the cDNA or gDNA that made up the material.

Per the germline V gene, CDR1 is SGHAT and CDR2 is FQNNGV. The length of the CDR3 is 16 residues. V was cut by 0 bases and J by 2 bases, with 11 bases left in between. Method: immunoSEQ multiplex PCR; TCRdb's copy keeps in-frame clones and lacks some. The top ten clones hold more than 7% of a sample with 150,000 to 200,000 clones, less than 85% of them seen once. In Seattle, patients joined the study during active infection and were tracked longitudinally. The chain couples TRBV11-2 to TRBJ1-3; maybe TRBD1 (5 bases). The sequence was collected from a woman aged 55-75 years with COVID-19, enrolled during active disease. The sequenced sample was peripheral blood. As DNA, the CDR3 is TGTGCCAGCAGCTTAGACGACAGAGTGGCTGGAAACACCATATATTTT. This sequence encodes CASSLDDRVAGNTIYF.